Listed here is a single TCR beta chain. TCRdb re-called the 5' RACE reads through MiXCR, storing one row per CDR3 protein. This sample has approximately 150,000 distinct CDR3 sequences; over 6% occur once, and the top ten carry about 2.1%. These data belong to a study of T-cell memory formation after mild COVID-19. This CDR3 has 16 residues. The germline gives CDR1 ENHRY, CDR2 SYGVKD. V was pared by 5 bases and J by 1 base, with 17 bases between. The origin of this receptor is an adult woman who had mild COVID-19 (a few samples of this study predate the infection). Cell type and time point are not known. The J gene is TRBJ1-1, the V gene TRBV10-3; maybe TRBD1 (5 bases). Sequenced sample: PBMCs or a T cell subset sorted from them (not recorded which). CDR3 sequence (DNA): TGTGCCATCAGTCCCCAAGTGGGGGTGGAGAACACTGAAGCTTTCTTT. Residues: CAISPQVGVENTEAFF.